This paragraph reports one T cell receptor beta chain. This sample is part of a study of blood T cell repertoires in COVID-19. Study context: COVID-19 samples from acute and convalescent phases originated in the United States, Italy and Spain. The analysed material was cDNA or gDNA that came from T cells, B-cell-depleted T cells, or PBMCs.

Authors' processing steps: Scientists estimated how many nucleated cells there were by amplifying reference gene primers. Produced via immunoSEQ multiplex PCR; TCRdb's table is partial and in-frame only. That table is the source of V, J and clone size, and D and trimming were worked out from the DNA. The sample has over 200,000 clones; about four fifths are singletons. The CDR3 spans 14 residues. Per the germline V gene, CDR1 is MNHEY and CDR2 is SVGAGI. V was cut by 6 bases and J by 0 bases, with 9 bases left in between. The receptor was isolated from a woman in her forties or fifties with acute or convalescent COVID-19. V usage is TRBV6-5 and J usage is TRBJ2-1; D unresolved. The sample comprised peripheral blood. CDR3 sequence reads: CASRSRSSYNEQFF. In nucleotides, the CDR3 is TGTGCCAGCAGATCGAGGAGCTCCTACAATGAGCAGTTCTTC.